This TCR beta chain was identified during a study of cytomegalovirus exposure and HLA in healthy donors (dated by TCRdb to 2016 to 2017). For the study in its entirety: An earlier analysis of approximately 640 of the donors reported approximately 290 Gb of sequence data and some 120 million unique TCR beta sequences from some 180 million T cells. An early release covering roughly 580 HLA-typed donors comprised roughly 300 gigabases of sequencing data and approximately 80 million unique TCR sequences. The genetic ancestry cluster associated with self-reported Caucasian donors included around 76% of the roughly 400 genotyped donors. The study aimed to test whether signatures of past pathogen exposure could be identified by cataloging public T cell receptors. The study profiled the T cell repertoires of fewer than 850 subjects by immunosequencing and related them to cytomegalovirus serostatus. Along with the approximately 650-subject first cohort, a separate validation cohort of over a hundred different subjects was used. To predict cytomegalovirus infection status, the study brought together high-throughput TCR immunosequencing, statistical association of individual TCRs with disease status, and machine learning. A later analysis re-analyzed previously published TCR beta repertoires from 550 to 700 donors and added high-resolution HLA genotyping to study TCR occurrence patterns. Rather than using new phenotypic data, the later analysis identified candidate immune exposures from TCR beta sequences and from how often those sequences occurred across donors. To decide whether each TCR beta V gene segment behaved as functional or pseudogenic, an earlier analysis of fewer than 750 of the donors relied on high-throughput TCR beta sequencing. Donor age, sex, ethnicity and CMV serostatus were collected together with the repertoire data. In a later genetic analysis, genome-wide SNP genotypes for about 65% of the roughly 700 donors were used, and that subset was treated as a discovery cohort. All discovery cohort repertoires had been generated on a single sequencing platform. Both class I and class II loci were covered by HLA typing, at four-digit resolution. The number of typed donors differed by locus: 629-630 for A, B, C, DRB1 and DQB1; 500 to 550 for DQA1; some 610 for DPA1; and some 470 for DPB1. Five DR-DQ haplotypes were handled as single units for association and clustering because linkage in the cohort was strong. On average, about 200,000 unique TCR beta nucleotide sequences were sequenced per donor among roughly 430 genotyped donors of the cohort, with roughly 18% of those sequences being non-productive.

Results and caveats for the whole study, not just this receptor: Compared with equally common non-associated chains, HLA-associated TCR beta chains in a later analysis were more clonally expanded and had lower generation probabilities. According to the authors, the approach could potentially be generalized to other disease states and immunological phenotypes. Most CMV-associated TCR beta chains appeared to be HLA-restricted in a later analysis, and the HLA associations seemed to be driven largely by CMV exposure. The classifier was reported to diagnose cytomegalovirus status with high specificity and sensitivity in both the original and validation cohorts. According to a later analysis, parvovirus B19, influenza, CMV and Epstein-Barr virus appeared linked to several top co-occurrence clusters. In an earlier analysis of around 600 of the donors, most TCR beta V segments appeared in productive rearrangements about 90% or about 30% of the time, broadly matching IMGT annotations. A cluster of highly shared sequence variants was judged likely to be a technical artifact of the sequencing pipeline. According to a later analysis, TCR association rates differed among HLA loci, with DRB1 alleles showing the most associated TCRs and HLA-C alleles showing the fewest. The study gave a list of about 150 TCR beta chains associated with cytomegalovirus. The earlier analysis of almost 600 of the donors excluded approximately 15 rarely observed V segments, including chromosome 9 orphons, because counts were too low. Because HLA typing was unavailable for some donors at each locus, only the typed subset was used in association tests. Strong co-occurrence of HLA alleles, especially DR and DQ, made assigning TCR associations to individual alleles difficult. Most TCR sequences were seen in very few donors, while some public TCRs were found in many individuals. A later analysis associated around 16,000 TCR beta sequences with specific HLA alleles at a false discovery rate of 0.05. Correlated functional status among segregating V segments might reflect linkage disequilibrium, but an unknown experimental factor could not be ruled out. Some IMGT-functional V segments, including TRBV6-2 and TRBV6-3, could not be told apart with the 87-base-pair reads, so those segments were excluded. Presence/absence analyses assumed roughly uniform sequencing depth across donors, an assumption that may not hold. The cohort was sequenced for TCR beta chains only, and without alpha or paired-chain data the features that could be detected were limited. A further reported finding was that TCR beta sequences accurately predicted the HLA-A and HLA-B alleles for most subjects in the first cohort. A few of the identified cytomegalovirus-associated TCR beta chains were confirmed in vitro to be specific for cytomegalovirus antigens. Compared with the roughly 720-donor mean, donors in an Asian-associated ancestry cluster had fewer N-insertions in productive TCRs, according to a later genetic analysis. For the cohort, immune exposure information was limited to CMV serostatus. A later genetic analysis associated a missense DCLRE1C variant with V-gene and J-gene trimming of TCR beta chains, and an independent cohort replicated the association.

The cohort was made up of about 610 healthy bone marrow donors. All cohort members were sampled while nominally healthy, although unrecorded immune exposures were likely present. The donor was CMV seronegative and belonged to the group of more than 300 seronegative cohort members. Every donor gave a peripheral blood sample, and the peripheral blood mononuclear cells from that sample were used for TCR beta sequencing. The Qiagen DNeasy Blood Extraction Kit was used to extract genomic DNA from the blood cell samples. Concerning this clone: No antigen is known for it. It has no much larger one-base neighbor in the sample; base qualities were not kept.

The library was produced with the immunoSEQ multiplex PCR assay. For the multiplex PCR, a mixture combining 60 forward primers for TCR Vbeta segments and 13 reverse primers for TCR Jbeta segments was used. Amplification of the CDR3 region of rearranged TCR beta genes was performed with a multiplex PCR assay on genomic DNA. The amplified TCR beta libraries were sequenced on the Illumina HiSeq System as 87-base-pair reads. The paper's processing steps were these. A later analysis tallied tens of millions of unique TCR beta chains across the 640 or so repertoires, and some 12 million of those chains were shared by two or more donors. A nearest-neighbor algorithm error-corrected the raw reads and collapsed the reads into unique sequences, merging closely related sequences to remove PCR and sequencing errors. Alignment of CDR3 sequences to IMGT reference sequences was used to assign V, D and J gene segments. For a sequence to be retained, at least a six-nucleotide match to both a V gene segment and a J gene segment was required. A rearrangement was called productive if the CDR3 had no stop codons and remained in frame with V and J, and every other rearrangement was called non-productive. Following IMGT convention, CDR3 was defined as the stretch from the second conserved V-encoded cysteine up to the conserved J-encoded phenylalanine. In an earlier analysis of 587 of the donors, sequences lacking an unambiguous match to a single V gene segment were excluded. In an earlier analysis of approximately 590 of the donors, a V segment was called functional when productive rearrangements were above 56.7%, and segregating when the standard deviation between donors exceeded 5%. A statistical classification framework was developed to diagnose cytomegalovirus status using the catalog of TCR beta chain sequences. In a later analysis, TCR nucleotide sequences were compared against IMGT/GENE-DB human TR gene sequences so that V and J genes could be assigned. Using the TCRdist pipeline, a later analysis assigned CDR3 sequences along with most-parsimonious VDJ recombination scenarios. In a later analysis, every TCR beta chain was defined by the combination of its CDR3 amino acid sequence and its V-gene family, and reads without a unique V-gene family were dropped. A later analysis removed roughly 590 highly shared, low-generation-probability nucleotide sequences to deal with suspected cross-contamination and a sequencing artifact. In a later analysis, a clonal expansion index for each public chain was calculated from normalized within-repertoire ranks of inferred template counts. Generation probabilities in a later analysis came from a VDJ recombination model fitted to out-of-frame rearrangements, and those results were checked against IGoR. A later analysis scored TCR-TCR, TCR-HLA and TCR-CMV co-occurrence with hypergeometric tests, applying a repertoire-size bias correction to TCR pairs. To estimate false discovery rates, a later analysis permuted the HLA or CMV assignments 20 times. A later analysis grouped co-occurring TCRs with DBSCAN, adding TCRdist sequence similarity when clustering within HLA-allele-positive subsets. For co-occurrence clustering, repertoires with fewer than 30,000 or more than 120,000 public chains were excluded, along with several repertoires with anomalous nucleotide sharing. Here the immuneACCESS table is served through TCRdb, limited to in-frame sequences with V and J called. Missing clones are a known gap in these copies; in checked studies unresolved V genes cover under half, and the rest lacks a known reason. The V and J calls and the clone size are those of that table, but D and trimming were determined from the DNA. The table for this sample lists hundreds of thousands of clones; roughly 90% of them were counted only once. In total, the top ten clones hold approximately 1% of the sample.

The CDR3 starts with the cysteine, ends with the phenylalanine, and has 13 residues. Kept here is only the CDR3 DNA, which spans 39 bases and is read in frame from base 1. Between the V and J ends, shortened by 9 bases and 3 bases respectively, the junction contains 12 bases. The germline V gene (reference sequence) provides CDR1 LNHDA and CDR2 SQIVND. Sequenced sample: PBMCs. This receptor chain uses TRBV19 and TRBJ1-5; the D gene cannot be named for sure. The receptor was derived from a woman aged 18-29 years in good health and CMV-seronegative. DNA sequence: TGTGCCAGCGAGGCCGGTATCAATCAGCCCCAGCATTTT. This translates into CASEAGINQPQHF.